Below are 8 T cell receptor beta chains sequenced from a single sample in a study of blood T cell repertoires in COVID-19. Assay: immunoSEQ multiplex PCR; the TCRdb copy retains only in-frame clones and omits some. The data show about 200,000 clones, more than 85% seen once. Sequenced sample: peripheral blood. The receptors derive from a man in his fifties or sixties with COVID-19, enrolled during active disease.

J is TRBJ2-2 and V is TRBV24-1; 7 nucleotides agree with TRBD1. Germline V lookup: CDR1 KGHDR, CDR2 SFDVKD. V shed 5 bases and J 0 bases; nucleotides not matched to a gene: 8. This CDR3 comprises 17 residues. The CDR3 DNA reads as TGTGCCACCAGTGGCAGACAGGGATCTTCGAACACCGGGGAGCTGTTTTTT. Its translation is CATSGRQGSSNTGELFF.

The chain uses TRBV7-9 and TRBJ2-3; the match to TRBD2 covers 14 bases. The CDR3 runs 17 residues. The germline gives CDR1 SEHNR, CDR2 FQNEAQ (reference sequence). With 5 bases clipped from V and 3 bases from J, the junction kept 7 bases outside the gene matches. The CDR3 DNA is TGTGCCAGCAGCGCACGACTAGCGGGGGGGCCGACAGATACGCAGTATTTT. Amino acid sequence: CASSARLAGGPTDTQYF.

The chain carries TRBV13 and TRBJ2-7; TRBD1 aligns across 8 bases. The CDR3 is 14 residues long. V dropped 4 bases and J dropped 3; count of bases not matched to a gene: 5. CDR1 and CDR2 from the germline V gene are PRHDT and FYEKMQ (reference sequence). DNA for the CDR3: TGTGCCAGCAGCTCACCTACAGGGGGCTACGAGCAGTACTTC. This gives the protein CASSSPTGGYEQYF.

A single count supports this clone. The chain uses TRBV2 and TRBJ2-7, with D possibly being TRBD1 (6 bases). V shed 5 bases and J shed 2 bases, with 19 bases lying between them. Germline assignment: CDR1 SNHLY and CDR2 FYNNEI. The CDR3 is made up of 16 amino acids. CDR3 nucleotide sequence: TGTGCCAGCAGTCCTCGCCTGGACAGTAGAGCCTACGAGCAGTACTTC. Translating it yields CASSPRLDSRAYEQYF.

This chain uses TRBV7-9 with TRBJ2-3; 9 nucleotides line up with TRBD1. V dropped 9 bases and J dropped 4; count of bases not matched to a gene: 17. Germline loops: CDR1 SEHNR, CDR2 FQNEAQ (reference sequence). The CDR3 totals 17 residues. CDR3: CASNRDRVPSIADTQYF. CDR3 DNA sequence: TGTGCCAGTAACCGGGACAGGGTCCCCTCTATCGCAGATACGCAGTATTTT. Supplemented by reference TRBV7-9 and TRBJ2-3, the full variable domain reads DTGVSQNPRHKITKRGQNVTFRCDPISEHNRLYWYRQTLGQGPEFLTYFQNEAQLEKSRLLSDRFSAERPKGSFSTLEIQRTEQGDSAMYLCASNRDRVPSIADTQYFGPGTRLTVL.

J is TRBJ2-7 and V is TRBV6-5; D may be TRBD1 (6 bases). Trimming left V 2 bases short and J 5 bases short, with 19 bases between. Germline V gene data show CDR1 as MNHEY and CDR2 as SVGAGI. CDR3 length: 16 residues. The CDR3 sequence: CASSYQPTGSLNEQYF. DNA of the CDR3: TGTGCCAGCAGTTACCAACCTACAGGGAGCCTAAACGAGCAGTACTTC.

The chain carries TRBV19 and TRBJ2-3, with D perhaps matching TRBD2 (6 bases). The CDR3 loop spans 12 amino acids. Germline values: CDR1 LNHDA, CDR2 SQIVND (reference sequence). CDR3 residues: CQKWGDTDTQYF. CDR3 bases: TGTCAAAAATGGGGGGACACAGATACGCAGTATTTT.

The rearrangement uses TRBV2 and TRBJ1-6; TRBD1 matches at 7 bases. Germline V gene data show CDR1 as SNHLY and CDR2 as FYNNEI. The CDR3 is 16 residues long. The J segment lost 0 bases and the V segment lost 8 bases, leaving 7 bases of the junction unmatched. In DNA, the CDR3 is TGTGCCAGCCTACAGGGGACGAGCTCCTATAATTCACCCCTCCACTTT. Translating gives CASLQGTSSYNSPLHF.